One T cell receptor beta chain is described in this entry. Its target is unknown. This specimen comes from a study of cytomegalovirus exposure and HLA in healthy donors. Study as a whole: An early release of data contained 75 million to 100 million unique TCRs, which came from HLA-typed donors.

PCR was performed using 60 Vbeta and 13 Jbeta primers. TCRdb's table, derived via immunoSEQ multiplex PCR, lists solely in-frame clones and lacks some. The sample yields about 160,000 clones, approximately 70% seen once. Whole-study results and caveats: A later analysis linked a missense DCLRE1C variant to TCR beta V- and J-gene trimming. Analysis performed later showed TCR beta chains linked to HLA being more clonally expanded than equally common others.

Germline CDR1 reads SNHLY; CDR2 reads FYNNEI. The CDR3 extends over 15 amino acids. Between the trimmed V and J ends, which lost 3 bases and 8 bases, there was a span of 14 bases. The clonotype comes from a man between 40 and 49 years old in good health and CMV-seropositive. This chain joins TRBV2 and TRBJ1-6; D is unresolved. The sequenced material came from PBMCs. The CDR3, as DNA: TGTGCCAGCAGTGACTCCGGGCTGGGAGATTCACCCCTCCACTTT. It is translated as CASSDSGLGDSPLHF. Combining the CDR3 with reference TRBV2 and TRBJ1-6 gives the whole variable domain EPEVTQTPSHQVTQMGQEVILRCVPISNHLYFYWYRQILGQKVEFLVSFYNNEISEKSEIFDDQFSVERPDGSNFTLKIRSTKLEDSAMYFCASSDSGLGDSPLHFGNGTRLTVT.